This TCR beta chain comes out of a study of T cell responses to AZD1222 COVID-19 vaccine. Study-wide findings and caveats: Repertoire sampling was restricted to post-peak T cell response timepoints. Donors were largely white British and mainly female; clonal diversity was possibly underestimated.

Repertoires were generated with immunoSEQ multiplex PCR, while TCRdb's copy carries only in-frame clones and drops some. Of approximately 100,000 clones listed, roughly 90% are singletons. CDR1 is SGHTA, CDR2 FQGNSA, per germline. Trimming at V came to 5 bases and at J to 5 bases, leaving 9 bases not matched to a gene. CDR3 length equals 15 residues. Details on this clone: Its target is unknown.

This clonotype was obtained from an adult in good health. The specimen comprised peripheral blood, sampled on day 0 of AZD1222 vaccination. The chain is built from TRBV7-2 and TRBJ1-1; TRBD1 matches at 9 bases. CDR3 residues: CASSPRDRVWTEAFF. CDR3 nucleotides: TGTGCCAGCAGCCCCCGGGACAGGGTTTGGACTGAAGCTTTCTTT. Supplemented by reference TRBV7-2 and TRBJ1-1, the full variable domain reads GAGVSQSPSNKVTEKGKDVELRCDPISGHTALYWYRQSLGQGLEFLIYFQGNSAPDKSGLPSDRFSAERTGGSVSTLTIQRTQQEDSAVYLCASSPRDRVWTEAFFGQGTRLTVV.